This T cell receptor beta chain was found in a study of blood T cells in healthy people across ages. The CDR3 consists of 15 residues. CDR1 and CDR2 from the germline V gene are KGHDR and SFDVKD. Trimming cost V 6 bases and J 5 bases, with 17 bases left between them. This clonotype was detected a few times. Primers used in a second PCR of roughly 7 to 12 cycles were a sample-barcoded 5' primer and a J-beta primer mix. TCRdb passed the 5' RACE reads through MiXCR, listing each CDR3 protein once. The profile covers about 1 million distinct CDR3 sequences, with about 25% appearing a single time and 0.75% taken by the ten largest. This sample also belongs to another study, concerning T cells of mothers and their children.

Sequencing was done on a sample of blood. V usage is TRBV24-1 and J usage is TRBJ2-3, with D hard to call. The receptor comes from a girl between 2 and 10 years old in good health. The DNA of the CDR3 is TGTGCCACCAGTCCCACCCGGGTCTCAAGAGATACGCAGTATTTT. This gives the protein CATSPTRVSRDTQYF.